This is a list of T cell receptor beta chains from one sample in a study of T cell repertoires in cytomegalovirus infection. MiXCR, run by TCRdb on the reads, gives a single entry per CDR3 protein. This table has some 200,000 distinct CDR3 sequences, 8.5% to 10% appearing once. Sequences were obtained from PBMCs. All receptors come from a human donor in good health (CMV status not recorded). Some clones in this sample may be carry-over from other donors' samples. CDR3s include the opening cysteine and the closing phenylalanine or tryptophan. Fields, in order: J gene, clone size, D gene, V gene, CDR3 protein, CDR3 DNA. A D gene is named only where the DNA matches it firmly. Only part of the rows carry a size: once, few, many, or a class if the clone is expanded.

j_gene: TRBJ2-3; abundance: many; d_gene: TRBD2; v_gene: TRBV28; CDR3aa: CASSSPGLGADTQYF; CDR3nt: TGTGCCAGCAGTTCCCCGGGACTAGGGGCAGATACGCAGTATTTT
j_gene: TRBJ1-1; abundance: many; d_gene: -; v_gene: TRBV7-7; CDR3aa: CASSRGFGTEAFF; CDR3nt: TGTGCTAGCAGCAGAGGGTTTGGCACTGAAGCTTTCTTT
j_gene: TRBJ1-4; abundance: many; d_gene: -; v_gene: TRBV7-2; CDR3aa: CASSPGRRNEKLFF; CDR3nt: TGTGCCAGCAGCCCCGGACGAAGAAATGAAAAACTGTTTTTT
j_gene: TRBJ1-1; abundance: few; d_gene: -; v_gene: TRBV15; CDR3aa: CATSRDRIVGTEAFF; CDR3nt: TGTGCCACCAGCAGAGACCGAATCGTTGGAACTGAAGCTTTCTTT
j_gene: TRBJ1-1; abundance: many; d_gene: -; v_gene: TRBV20-1; CDR3aa: CSARFWGGMNTEAFF; CDR3nt: TGCAGTGCTAGATTCTGGGGGGGGATGAACACTGAAGCTTTCTTT
j_gene: TRBJ1-1; abundance: many; d_gene: -; v_gene: TRBV7-2; CDR3aa: CASSFTGFNTEAFF; CDR3nt: TGTGCCAGCAGCTTTACAGGGTTTAACACTGAAGCTTTCTTT
j_gene: TRBJ1-5; abundance: few; d_gene: -; v_gene: TRBV7-2; CDR3aa: CASSFTQGDQPQHF; CDR3nt: TGTGCCAGCAGCTTTACTCAGGGTGATCAGCCCCAGCATTTT
j_gene: TRBJ1-5; abundance: -; d_gene: -; v_gene: TRBV28; CDR3aa: CATLRNLGQPQHF; CDR3nt: TGTGCCACGTTACGCAATCTCGGTCAGCCCCAGCATTTT
j_gene: TRBJ2-1; abundance: -; d_gene: TRBD2; v_gene: TRBV6-1; CDR3aa: CASRRLAGPSSYNEQFF; CDR3nt: TGTGCCAGCCGCCGGCTAGCGGGGCCCAGCTCCTACAATGAGCAGTTCTTC
j_gene: TRBJ2-2; abundance: many; d_gene: -; v_gene: TRBV2; CDR3aa: CVSCNTGELFF; CDR3nt: TGTGTCAGTTGCAACACCGGGGAGCTGTTTTTT
j_gene: TRBJ1-1; abundance: many; d_gene: TRBD1; v_gene: TRBV29-1; CDR3aa: CSVQGQLNTEAFF; CDR3nt: TGCAGCGTCCAGGGACAGCTGAACACTGAAGCTTTCTTT
j_gene: TRBJ2-4; abundance: -; d_gene: -; v_gene: TRBV12-3/TRBV12-4; CDR3aa: CASSLGRGWNIQYF; CDR3nt: TGTGCCAGCAGTTTGGGTCGGGGATGGAACATTCAGTACTTC
j_gene: TRBJ1-1; abundance: few; d_gene: -; v_gene: TRBV29-1; CDR3aa: CSVVRRDNLNTEAFF; CDR3nt: TGCAGCGTTGTCCGCAGGGACAACTTGAACACTGAAGCTTTCTTT
j_gene: TRBJ1-4; abundance: many; d_gene: -; v_gene: TRBV7-2; CDR3aa: CASSLVPGTNEKLFF; CDR3nt: TGTGCCAGCAGCTTAGTACCAGGGACTAATGAAAAACTGTTTTTT
j_gene: TRBJ1-2; abundance: many; d_gene: -; v_gene: TRBV7-2; CDR3aa: CASSLGIATGTYGYTF; CDR3nt: TGTGCCAGCAGCTTAGGCATCGCTACGGGGACCTATGGCTACACCTTC
j_gene: TRBJ2-2; abundance: many; d_gene: -; v_gene: TRBV27; CDR3aa: CASSPVVAAVSNTGELFF; CDR3nt: TGTGCCAGCAGTCCGGTGGTAGCGGCTGTATCGAACACCGGGGAGCTGTTTTTT
j_gene: TRBJ1-2; abundance: many; d_gene: TRBD1; v_gene: TRBV19; CDR3aa: CASSWRQGINYGYTF; CDR3nt: TGTGCCAGTAGTTGGAGACAGGGAATTAACTATGGCTACACCTTC
j_gene: TRBJ2-1; abundance: -; d_gene: -; v_gene: TRBV19; CDR3aa: CASSMMVRDGGGSYNEQFF; CDR3nt: TGTGCCAGTAGTATGATGGTCAGAGATGGGGGTGGGTCCTACAATGAGCAGTTCTTC
j_gene: TRBJ1-4; abundance: few; d_gene: -; v_gene: TRBV19; CDR3aa: CASSTIQGTNEKLFF; CDR3nt: TGTGCCAGTAGCACGATACAGGGAACTAATGAAAAACTGTTTTTT
j_gene: TRBJ2-2; abundance: -; d_gene: TRBD2; v_gene: TRBV29-1; CDR3aa: CSATRATGGRVDGELFF; CDR3nt: TGCAGCGCGACCCGGGCCACGGGCGGGAGGGTGGACGGGGAGCTGTTTTTT
j_gene: TRBJ1-2; abundance: many; d_gene: TRBD1; v_gene: TRBV7-2; CDR3aa: CASSHLDRGGSYGYTF; CDR3nt: TGTGCCAGCAGTCATCTAGACAGGGGCGGAAGTTATGGCTACACCTTC
j_gene: TRBJ2-3; abundance: few; d_gene: TRBD2; v_gene: TRBV28; CDR3aa: CASSPEGLKRGEVDTQYF; CDR3nt: TGTGCCAGCAGTCCAGAGGGCCTTAAGCGGGGGGAGGTAGATACGCAGTATTTT
j_gene: TRBJ1-2; abundance: -; d_gene: -; v_gene: TRBV19; CDR3aa: CASSPRSGVGYTF; CDR3nt: TGTGCCAGTAGTCCCCGCTCAGGGGTCGGCTACACCTTC
j_gene: TRBJ1-1; abundance: many; d_gene: TRBD1; v_gene: TRBV5-1; CDR3aa: CASSPWTGKNTEAFF; CDR3nt: TGCGCCAGCAGCCCGTGGACAGGCAAGAACACTGAAGCTTTCTTT
j_gene: TRBJ1-1; abundance: many; d_gene: TRBD1; v_gene: TRBV7-2; CDR3aa: CASSLFPGGNTEAFF; CDR3nt: TGTGCCAGCAGCTTATTTCCAGGGGGAAACACTGAAGCTTTCTTT
j_gene: TRBJ2-1; abundance: -; d_gene: -; v_gene: TRBV5-1; CDR3aa: CASSRPGSSYNEQFF; CDR3nt: TGCGCCAGCAGCCGGCCAGGGAGCTCCTACAATGAGCAGTTCTTC
j_gene: TRBJ2-3; abundance: -; d_gene: -; v_gene: TRBV19; CDR3aa: CASSIHGPSTDTQYF; CDR3nt: TGTGCCAGTAGTATACACGGACCTAGCACAGATACGCAGTATTTT
j_gene: TRBJ2-7; abundance: few; d_gene: TRBD1; v_gene: TRBV6-4; CDR3aa: CASSSMPGQGGHEQYF; CDR3nt: TGTGCCAGCAGTTCGATGCCGGGACAGGGTGGCCACGAGCAGTACTTC
j_gene: TRBJ1-5; abundance: few; d_gene: TRBD1; v_gene: TRBV29-1; CDR3aa: CSVMGQGTKGNQPQHF; CDR3nt: TGCAGCGTGATGGGACAGGGCACTAAGGGCAATCAGCCCCAGCATTTT
j_gene: TRBJ1-2; abundance: many; d_gene: -; v_gene: TRBV7-2; CDR3aa: CASTLDRARPSDGYTF; CDR3nt: TGTGCCAGCACCCTAGACCGGGCCAGGCCGTCTGATGGCTACACCTTC
j_gene: TRBJ1-5; abundance: few; d_gene: -; v_gene: TRBV2; CDR3aa: CASSELGGNQPQHF; CDR3nt: TGTGCCAGCAGTGAGCTTGGGGGCAATCAGCCCCAGCATTTT